Following are 10 T cell receptor beta chains from one sample sequenced in a study of blood T cell repertoires in COVID-19. Clones were sequenced by immunoSEQ multiplex PCR, and TCRdb holds only the in-frame ones, with some missing. In the table there are about 37,000 clones, 75% to 90% of which are singletons. Specimen: peripheral blood. All receptors come from a human donor in a cohort sampled during active COVID-19.

The chain combines TRBV9 with TRBJ2-7; TRBD1 matches 7 bases. The germline V gene encodes CDR1 SGDLS and CDR2 YYNGEE. J was trimmed by 5 bases and V by 1 base; bases with no gene match: 12. This CDR3 is 16 amino acids long. CDR3 sequence: CASSVRGDRALHEQYF. CDR3 in DNA: TGTGCCAGCAGCGTAAGAGGGGACAGAGCCCTTCACGAGCAGTACTTC.

This clone was seen once. The chain carries TRBV27 and TRBJ2-7, with 9 bases matching TRBD2. Per germline, CDR1 MNHEY and CDR2 SMNVEV (reference sequence). CDR3 length: 18 residues. Losses at the gene ends were 5 bases for V and 5 bases for J; bases not matched to a gene: 19. DNA of the CDR3: TGTGCCAGCAGTGCCCTCGGACTAGCGAGTCATGCCAGGGACGAGCAGTACTTC. Protein sequence: CASSALGLASHARDEQYF.

In its sample, this clone was seen once. This chain connects TRBV28 to TRBJ1-4, with D possibly matching TRBD1 (5 bases). Trimming took 6 bases from V and 0 from J, leaving 14 bases between them. The germline V gene encodes CDR1 MDHEN and CDR2 SYDVKM. The CDR3 is 16 amino acids. The CDR3 reads CASSLLQVTTNEKLFF. For the CDR3, the DNA is TGTGCCAGCAGCCTTCTACAGGTGACAACTAATGAAAAACTGTTTTTT.

J is TRBJ2-1 and V is TRBV6-2 or TRBV6-3; the D gene is possibly TRBD2 (6 bases). Trimming removed 2 bases at V and 4 bases at J, with 9 bases between. The CDR3 is made up of 14 amino acids. Germline CDR1 reads MNHEY; CDR2 reads SVGEGT. The CDR3 nucleotides read TGTGCCAGCAGTTACAGTGGGACTTACAATGAGCAGTTCTTC. Protein: CASSYSGTYNEQFF.

This clone came up once. The CDR3 DNA sequence: TGTGCCAGCAGCGTAACCGGGAACTATGGCTACACCTTC. It yields the protein CASSVTGNYGYTF. V usage is TRBV9 and J usage is TRBJ1-2; D is ambiguous. The CDR3 is 13 residues long. CDR1 and CDR2 (germline): SGDLS, YYNGEE. Trimming removed 1 base at V and 2 bases at J, with 6 bases between.

This clone was detected only a few times. This rearrangement joins TRBV3-1 (or the pseudogene TRBV3-2) to TRBJ1-3; 9 bases align to TRBD1. The CDR3 consists of 15 residues. With 8 bases clipped from V and 8 bases from J, the junction kept 13 bases outside the gene matches. Germline CDR1 and CDR2: LGHDT and YNNKEL (reference sequence). The CDR3 sequence is CASGDRALGTDTIYF. The CDR3 DNA is TGTGCCAGCGGGGACAGGGCCCTCGGTACGGACACCATATATTTT.

This clone was recorded a few times. This chain joins TRBV30 and TRBJ1-5, with 9 positions matching TRBD1. J gave up 15 bases and V 3 bases, and 12 bases lay outside the gene matches. CDR3 length: 13 residues. From germline, CDR1 is GTSNPN and CDR2 SVGIG (reference sequence). The CDR3 is CAWSSRDRADRHF. The CDR3 nucleotides are TGTGCCTGGAGCAGCCGGGACAGGGCCGATAGGCATTTT.

V usage is TRBV30 and J usage is TRBJ1-2; D is ambiguous. Trimming removed 0 bases at V and 2 bases at J, with 13 bases between. Germline-derived CDR1 and CDR2 are GTSNPN and SVGIG (reference sequence). The CDR3 spans 15 residues. The DNA of the CDR3 is TGTGCCTGGAGTGTAAGTCGGAGGTCAAACTATGGCTACACCTTC. It is translated as CAWSVSRRSNYGYTF.

The rearrangement links TRBV30 to TRBJ2-2; 9 positions match TRBD1. CDR1 is GTSNPN, CDR2 SVGIG, per germline (reference sequence). This CDR3 has 14 amino acids. J was trimmed by 5 bases and V by 8 bases; bases with no gene match: 9. The CDR3 nucleotides read TGTGCCGGCCAACAGGGGGCAAAAACCGGGGAGCTGTTTTTT. Its translation: CAGQQGAKTGELFF.

The chain joins TRBV5-1 to TRBJ2-1; 7 nucleotides match TRBD1. Trimming took 1 base from V and 8 from J; bases not matched to a gene: 12. This CDR3 comprises 16 residues. The V gene's germline CDR1 is SGHRS and CDR2 YFSETQ. CDR3 region: CASSLKPGTAGDEQFF. The CDR3 DNA reads as TGCGCCAGCAGCTTGAAACCTGGGACAGCTGGAGATGAGCAGTTCTTC.